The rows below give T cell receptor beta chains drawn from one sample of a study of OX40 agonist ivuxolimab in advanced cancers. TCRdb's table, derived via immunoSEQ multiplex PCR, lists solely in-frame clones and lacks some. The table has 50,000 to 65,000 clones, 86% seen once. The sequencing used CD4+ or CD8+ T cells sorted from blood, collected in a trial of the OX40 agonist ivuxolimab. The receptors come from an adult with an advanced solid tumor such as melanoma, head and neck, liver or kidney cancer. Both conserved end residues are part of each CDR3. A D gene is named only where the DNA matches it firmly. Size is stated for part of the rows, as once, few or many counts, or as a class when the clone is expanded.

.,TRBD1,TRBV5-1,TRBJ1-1,TGCGCCAGCAGCGAGGCCGGGACAGAGGGAAACACTGAAGCTTTCTTT,CASSEAGTEGNTEAFF
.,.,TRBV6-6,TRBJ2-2,TGTGCCAGCAGTTACTCGTCGGGCCAGGGGACCGGGGAGCTGTTTTTT,CASSYSSGQGTGELFF
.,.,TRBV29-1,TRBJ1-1,TGCAGCGTTCACCCTCAAACCGGGAACACTGAAGCTTTCTTT,CSVHPQTGNTEAFF
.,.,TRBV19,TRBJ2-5,TGTGCCAGTAGTATGTTCCTTGGGGAGACCCAGTACTTC,CASSMFLGETQYF
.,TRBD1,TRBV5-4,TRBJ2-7,TGTGCCAGCAGCGTCGGGACAGGGGTTTTCTACGAGCAGTACTTC,CASSVGTGVFYEQYF
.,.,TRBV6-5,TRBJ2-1,TGTGCCAGCAGTTACGGGGGTCCTTACAATGAGCAGTTCTTC,CASSYGGPYNEQFF
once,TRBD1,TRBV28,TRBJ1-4,TGTGCCAGCAGTTTGTCAGGGGGTTCTAATGAAAAACTGTTTTTT,CASSLSGGSNEKLFF
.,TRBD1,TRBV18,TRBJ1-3,TGTGCCAGCTCACCAGGGACAGGTGCAGCTGGAAACACCATATATTTT,CASSPGTGAAGNTIYF
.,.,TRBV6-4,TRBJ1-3,TGTGCCAGCAGTTCTTTAAGGGATTGGCCTGGTGGAAACACCATATATTTT,CASSSLRDWPGGNTIYF
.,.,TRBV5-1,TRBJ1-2,TGCGCCAGCAGTCCCGGGACTGCGTCTAACTATGGCTACACCTTC,CASSPGTASNYGYTF
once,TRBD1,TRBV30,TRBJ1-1,TGTGCCTGGGTCGGGACAGCGCAAACTGAAGCTTTCTTT,CAWVGTAQTEAFF
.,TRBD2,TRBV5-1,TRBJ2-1,TGCGCCAGCAGTTCTGACGGACTAGAGACCCACCCAGGCAATGAGCAGTTCTTC,CASSSDGLETHPGNEQFF
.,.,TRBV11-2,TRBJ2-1,TGTGCCAGCAGCTCCTTTAGCGGTAGCTCCTACAATGAGCAGTTCTTC,CASSSFSGSSYNEQFF
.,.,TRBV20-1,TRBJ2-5,TGCAGTGCCCCTAGGGAGACCCAGTACTTC,CSAPRETQYF
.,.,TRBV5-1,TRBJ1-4,TGCGCCAGCAGCCCCCTGATTGGTGAGGGTGAAAAACTGTTTTTT,CASSPLIGEGEKLFF
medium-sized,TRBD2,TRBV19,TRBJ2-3,TGTGCCAGTAGTATGGGCGGGGGGCCCACAGATACGCAGTATTTT,CASSMGGGPTDTQYF
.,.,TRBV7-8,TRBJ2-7,TGTGCCAGCAGCTTAGCGACGGCAGTTCCTGGCGAGCAGTACTTC,CASSLATAVPGEQYF
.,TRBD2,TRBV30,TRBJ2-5,TGTGCCTGGAGTCCTTCAAGATTGGGACTAGCAGCGACCCAGTACTTC,CAWSPSRLGLAATQYF
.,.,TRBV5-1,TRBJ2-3,TGCGCCAGCAGCTTCTCCTTTACCCGCACAGATACGCAGTATTTT,CASSFSFTRTDTQYF
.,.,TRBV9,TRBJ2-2,TGTGCCAGCAGCGGAGTGAGCGGGAACACCGGGGAGCTGTTTTTT,CASSGVSGNTGELFF
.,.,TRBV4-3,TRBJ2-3,TGCGCCAGCAGCCAAGGCGGGTATGGAGATACGCAGTATTTT,CASSQGGYGDTQYF
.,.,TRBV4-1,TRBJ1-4,TGCGCCAGCAGCGGGGCTCATGAAAAACTGTTTTTT,CASSGAHEKLFF
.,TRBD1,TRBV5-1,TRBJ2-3,TGCGCCAGCAGCTCGACAGGGGGAACAGATACGCAGTATTTT,CASSSTGGTDTQYF
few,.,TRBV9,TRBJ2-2,TGTGCCAGCAGCGTAGACCCTGAGGCCGGGGAGCTGTTTTTT,CASSVDPEAGELFF
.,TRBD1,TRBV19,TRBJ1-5,TGTGCCGGGGGACAGAGTAGCAATCAGCCCCAGCATTTT,CAGGQSSNQPQHF
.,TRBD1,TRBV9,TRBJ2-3,TGTGCCAGCAGCGTGACAGGGGTCAGCACAGATACGCAGTATTTT,CASSVTGVSTDTQYF
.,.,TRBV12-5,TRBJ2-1,TGTGCTAGTGGTTCCCGAAATGAGCAGTTCTTC,CASGSRNEQFF
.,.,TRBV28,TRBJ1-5,TGTGCCAGCAGTTTCTCGTCGACGTTTAATCAGCCCCAGCATTTT,CASSFSSTFNQPQHF
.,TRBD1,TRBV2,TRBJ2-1,TGTGCCAGCAACAGGGGCGACGAGCAGTTCTTC,CASNRGDEQFF
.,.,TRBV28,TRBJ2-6,TGTGCCAGCACCACATTAAGACAGGCCCACTCTGGGGCCAACGTCCTGACTTTC,CASTTLRQAHSGANVLTF
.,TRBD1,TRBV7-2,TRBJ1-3,TGTGCCAGCAGCTCCCGGACAGGCGTGGGAAACACCATATATTTT,CASSSRTGVGNTIYF
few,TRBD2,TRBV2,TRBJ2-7,TGTGCCAGCAGAGGGACTAGCTTTTCCTACGAGCAGTACTTC,CASRGTSFSYEQYF
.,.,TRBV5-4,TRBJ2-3,TGTGCCAGCAGCTTGGACATGCGTACAGATACGCAGTATTTT,CASSLDMRTDTQYF
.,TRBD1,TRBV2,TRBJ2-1,TGTGCCAGCAGTGAGGGACAGGGGGGGTATGAGCAGTTCTTC,CASSEGQGGYEQFF
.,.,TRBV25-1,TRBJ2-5,TGTGCCAGCAGTGAATTCTCCGGGGGCCAAGAGACCCAGTACTTC,CASSEFSGGQETQYF
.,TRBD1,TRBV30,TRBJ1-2,TGTGCCTGGAGTATAGGGGGCGGCTACACCTTC,CAWSIGGGYTF
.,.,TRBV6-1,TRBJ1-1,TGTGCCAGCAGTGAGGGCAGTGGGGACACTGAAGCTTTCTTT,CASSEGSGDTEAFF
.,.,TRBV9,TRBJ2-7,TGTGCCAGCAGCGTCGGGACCGCCTACGAGCAGTACTTC,CASSVGTAYEQYF
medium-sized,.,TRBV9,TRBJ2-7,TGTGCCAGCAGCGTAGAAGAAGGGATCTACGAGCAGTACTTC,CASSVEEGIYEQYF
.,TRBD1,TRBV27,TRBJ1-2,TGTGCCAGCGCTGCCGCGGGACAGGGTGGCTATGGCTACACCTTC,CASAAAGQGGYGYTF
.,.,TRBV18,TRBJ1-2,TGTGCCAGCTCACCTGCCGGGACCGGGAGCTATGGCTACACCTTC,CASSPAGTGSYGYTF
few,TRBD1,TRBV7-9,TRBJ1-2,TGTGCCAGCAGCTTAGCCGGGACAGATGGCTACACCTTC,CASSLAGTDGYTF
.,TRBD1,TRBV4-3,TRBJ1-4,TGCGCCAGCAGCGGACAACAGGGGCTCCTTAATGAAAAACTGTTTTTT,CASSGQQGLLNEKLFF
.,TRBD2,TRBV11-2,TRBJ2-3,TGTGCCAGCAGCTCCCAGAGGAGGACTAGCGGGCATACAGATACGCAGTATTTT,CASSSQRRTSGHTDTQYF
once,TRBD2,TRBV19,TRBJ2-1,TGTGCCAGTAGTATCCCCCTGAATAGCGGGGGAGACAATGAGCAGTTCTTC,CASSIPLNSGGDNEQFF
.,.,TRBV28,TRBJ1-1,TGTGCCAGCAGTACCCTGGGGCTGAACACTGAAGCTTTCTTT,CASSTLGLNTEAFF
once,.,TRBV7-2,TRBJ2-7,TGTGCCAGCAGCTTAGGTGCGCGCCGAGGGAGCGAGCAGTACTTC,CASSLGARRGSEQYF
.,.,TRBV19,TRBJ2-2,TGTGCCAGTAGTATACTCTCCGGGGTTGGAGGGGAGCTGTTTTTT,CASSILSGVGGELFF
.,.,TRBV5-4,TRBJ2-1,TGTGCCAGCAGCCCCGGTCAGTCCTACAATGAGCAGTTCTTC,CASSPGQSYNEQFF
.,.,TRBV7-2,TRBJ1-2,TGTGCCAGCAGCATCGCGGGAATCTATGGCTACACCTTC,CASSIAGIYGYTF
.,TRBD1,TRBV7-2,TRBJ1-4,TGTGCCAGCAGCTCGGGACAGGGGTGGGAAAAACTGTTTTTT,CASSSGQGWEKLFF
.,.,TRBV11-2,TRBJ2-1,TGTGCCAGCAGTTCATATTACAGCTACGGGGACAATGTTGAGCAGTTCTTC,CASSSYYSYGDNVEQFF
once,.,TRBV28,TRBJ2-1,TGTGCCAGCAGCCTAGGACTCGAAGTTGAGCAGTTCTTC,CASSLGLEVEQFF